This paragraph reports one T cell receptor beta chain. Its cognate antigen is unknown. The CDR3 runs 15 residues. Germline values: CDR1 LNHDA, CDR2 SQIVND (reference sequence). The data are from a study of monozygotic twins with inflammatory bowel disease. Study-wide points: Fewer clonotypes were shared with others by IBD patients than by healthy twins, especially with disease activity.

From the 5' RACE reads, TCRdb lists one entry per CDR3 protein and no DNA. This sample's clone table lists approximately 400,000 distinct CDR3 sequences. The chain employs TRBV19 and TRBJ2-6; TCRdb picks TRBD1, but there is no DNA to check that call. This clonotype originated in a human donor with ulcerative colitis or Crohn's disease, or a healthy co-twin of an affected twin (not recorded which). Source material: blood. The CDR3 loop is CASSHRVSGANVLTF.